This T cell receptor beta chain is from a study of cytomegalovirus exposure and HLA in healthy donors. A remark on this clone: What it recognizes is unknown.

The PCR contained 60 Vbeta and 13 Jbeta primers. Authors' processing steps: A later analysis tallied 65 million to 85 million unique TCR beta chains, 8.5 million to 11 million of them shared. This table comes from immunoSEQ multiplex PCR, and its TCRdb copy is limited to in-frame clones, with some not included. From that table come the V and J calls and clone size; the DNA was used to work out D and trimming. The ten top clones account for approximately 1.8%, within a sample of 100,000 to 150,000 clones. Overall study findings and caveats: A few CMV-associated chains were confirmed in vitro to be specific for CMV antigens. Analysis performed later showed TCR beta chains linked to HLA being more clonally expanded than equally common others.

The CDR3 runs 16 residues. The J segment lost 5 bases and the V segment lost 0 bases, leaving 9 bases of the junction unmatched. Germline assignment: CDR1 LNHDA and CDR2 SQIVND (reference sequence). The chain employs TRBV19 and TRBJ2-5; 7 bases align to TRBD1. Input material: PBMCs. This clonotype originated in a man aged 18 to 29 in good health and CMV-seronegative. In DNA, the CDR3 is TGTGCCAGTAGTATAGATTGGCAGGGGGTTGGGGAGACCCAGTACTTC. Protein: CASSIDWQGVGETQYF.